The 20 T cell receptor beta chains reported below all come from one sample, sequenced in a study of prognosis after radiotherapy for stage I lung cancer. CDR3 of TCR beta was amplified from genomic DNA via a two-round multiplex PCR. The authors ran first-round PCR with primers specific to each TRBV and TRBJ gene. TCRdb processed the multiplex PCR reads anew with MiXCR; each CDR3 protein has one entry. The table lists 25,000 to 30,000 distinct CDR3 sequences, roughly 40% of them singletons, with around 33% in the top ten. The sample consisted of PBMCs, taken before or after stereotactic body radiation therapy (not recorded which). These receptors were obtained from a donor aged 50 or older with non-small cell lung cancer.

This clonotype was observed at least ten times. V and J are TRBV20-1 and TRBJ1-1; D is unclear. Germline V gene data show CDR1 as DFQATT and CDR2 as SNEGSKA (reference sequence). V lost 5 bases, J lost 3 bases, and 13 bases lay in between. This CDR3 spans 13 amino acids. The CDR3 sequence is CSAADQAYTEAFF. The CDR3 region has the DNA TGCAGTGCTGCCGATCAGGCGTACACTGAAGCTTTCTTT.

This clonotype was observed many times. V usage is TRBV5-1 and J usage is TRBJ2-2; 7 bases agree with TRBD2. Germline trimming cut 7 bases from V and 6 bases from J; bases unmatched to any gene: 15. Germline V gives CDR1 SGHRS, CDR2 YFSETQ. CDR3 length equals 16 residues. In DNA form, the CDR3 reads TGCGCCAGCGGGGATGTTGGCGGGAGAAGGTCCGGGGAGCTGTTTTTT. As protein: CASGDVGGRRSGELFF. The full variable domain, rest sourced from reference TRBV5-1 and TRBJ2-2, is KAGVTQTPRYLIKTRGQQVTLSCSPISGHRSVSWYQQTPGQGLQFLFEYFSETQRNKGNFPGRFSGRQFSNSRSEMNVSTLELGDSALYLCASGDVGGRRSGELFFGEGSRLTVL.

This clonotype was detected ten times or more. The chain links TRBV5-1 to TRBJ2-3; 11 nucleotides match TRBD1. This CDR3 has 16 amino acids. CDR1 is SGHRS, CDR2 YFSETQ, per germline. Trimming took 4 bases from V and 5 from J; bases not matched to a gene: 9. CDR3 nucleotides: TGCGCCAGCAGCCTCAACGGACAGGGGGCCGGAGATACGCAGTATTTT. This translates into CASSLNGQGAGDTQYF.

This clonotype was recorded at least ten times. The rearrangement uses TRBV6-2 or TRBV6-3 and TRBJ1-5; D is perhaps TRBD1 (5 bases). Germline lookup yields CDR1 MNHEY and CDR2 SVGEGT. This CDR3 spans 14 amino acids. V was trimmed by 6 bases and J by 5 bases, leaving 14 bases between them. CDR3 bases: TGTGCCAGCAGGGGGTCCGGGACGGATCAGCCCCAGCATTTT. Its translation: CASRGSGTDQPQHF.

This clonotype was detected ten times or more. DNA for the CDR3: TGCAGTGCTAGGGGGATTGGGGGGTTCAATCAGCCCCAGCATTTT. As protein: CSARGIGGFNQPQHF. The V call is TRBV20-1, the J call TRBJ1-5, with D tentatively TRBD1 (5 bases). Trimming removed 3 bases from V and 3 bases from J, with 15 bases in between. The germline V gene encodes CDR1 DFQATT and CDR2 SNEGSKA (reference sequence). The CDR3 covers 15 residues.

The sample holds many counts of this clonotype. The rearrangement uses TRBV7-9 and TRBJ1-5; TRBD1 agrees at 8 bases. Germline loops: CDR1 SEHNR, CDR2 FQNEAQ (reference sequence). This CDR3 contains 18 residues. The V gene end was trimmed by 5 bases and the J gene end by 5 bases; junction bases not matched to a gene: 17. CDR3 loop: CASSKGTGGPIVDQPQHF. CDR3 sequence (DNA): TGTGCCAGCAGCAAAGGGACAGGTGGTCCCATAGTGGATCAGCCCCAGCATTTT.

This clonotype showed up many times. The gene calls are TRBV12-3 or TRBV12-4 and TRBJ2-2, with a weak D call TRBD2 (6 bases). V lost 6 bases and J lost 3, with 11 bases in between. The CDR3 is made up of 14 amino acids. Written as DNA, the CDR3 is TGTGCCAGCAGGACCGGGACTGACACCGGGGAGCTGTTTTTT. It is translated as CASRTGTDTGELFF.

Sample share makes this clonotype medium-sized. The chain couples TRBV2 to TRBJ2-3, with D uncertain. This CDR3 contains 12 residues. Germline V lookup: CDR1 SNHLY, CDR2 FYNNEI. V was cut by 6 bases and J by 3 bases, with 7 bases left in between. The CDR3, as DNA: TGTGCCAGCAGAATTTTTACAGATACGCAGTATTTT. It is translated as CASRIFTDTQYF.

There are many counts of this clonotype. V is TRBV7-9 and J is TRBJ2-7; D might be TRBD1 (6 bases). CDR3 size: 13 residues. V lost 4 bases and J lost 5, with 12 bases in between. The V gene's germline CDR1 is SEHNR and CDR2 FQNEAQ (reference sequence). This CDR3 reads CASSSQGSHEQYF. CDR3 nucleotides: TGTGCCAGCAGCTCACAGGGTTCCCACGAGCAGTACTTC.

Comments on this clonotype: Given a far larger clone just one base away, this is likely a sequencing read error. The chain is built from TRBV6-9 and TRBJ2-2; D unclear. CDR3 length equals 11 residues. Germline loops: CDR1 MNHGY, CDR2 SVAAGI. As DNA, the CDR3 is TGTGTCAGCAGAAGCACCGGGGAGCTGTTTTTT. This translates into CVSRSTGELFF.

The chain joins TRBV6-1 to TRBJ1-6; D unresolved. The CDR3 length is 12 residues. V was pared by 5 bases and J by 9 bases, with 8 bases between. Germline V gene data show CDR1 as MNHNS and CDR2 as SASEGT. CDR3 residues: CASSRIASPLHF. Written as DNA, the CDR3 is TGTGCCAGCAGTAGGATAGCTTCACCCCTCCACTTT.

This clonotype was detected ten times or more. The rearrangement uses TRBV12-3 or TRBV12-4 and TRBJ2-3; D ambiguous. This CDR3 region has 18 residues. Trimming cost V 0 bases and J 2 bases, with 18 bases left between them. The CDR3 coding sequence is TGTGCCAGCAGTTTAGCGAAGGACCGATCAGTAGTCACAGATACGCAGTATTTT. This sequence encodes CASSLAKDRSVVTDTQYF.

Many counts were recorded for this clonotype. The chain recombines TRBV19 with TRBJ1-5; D gene unclear. The V gene's germline CDR1 is LNHDA and CDR2 SQIVND (reference sequence). V lost 5 bases and J 3 bases, leaving 11 bases between the germline ends. CDR3 length equals 14 residues. The CDR3 nucleotides read TGTGCCAGTAGTTGGTCTCCCCCCAATCAGCCCCAGCATTTT. Protein product: CASSWSPPNQPQHF.

V usage is TRBV30 and J usage is TRBJ1-1; possible D gene TRBD1, 5 bases. Trimming stripped 0 bases from V and 1 base from J, with 15 bases between. The CDR3 consists of 16 residues. CDR1 and CDR2 from the germline V gene are GTSNPN and SVGIG (reference sequence). Written as DNA, the CDR3 is TGTGCCTGGAGTGTAAAAGTTGCAGGGTGGAACACTGAAGCTTTCTTT. It codes for CAWSVKVAGWNTEAFF.

This clonotype was seen repeatedly, ten times or more. The rearrangement uses TRBV9 and TRBJ2-2; D uncertain. Deletions cut 4 bases from V and 7 bases from J, with 8 bases between. This CDR3 has 12 residues. Per the germline V gene, CDR1 is SGDLS and CDR2 is YYNGEE. This CDR3 reads CASSIKDGELFF. The CDR3 coding sequence is TGTGCCAGCAGCATCAAGGACGGGGAGCTGTTTTTT. Full variable domain (missing parts from reference TRBV9 and TRBJ2-2): DSGVTQTPKHLITATGQRVTLRCSPRSGDLSVYWYQQSLDQGLQFLIQYYNGEERAKGNILERFSAQQFPDLHSELNLSSLELGDSALYFCASSIKDGELFFGEGSRLTVL.

In its sample, this clonotype was seen many times. The J gene is TRBJ2-5, the V gene TRBV6-4, with TRBD1 as a possible D gene (6 bases). V was trimmed by 6 bases and J by 4 bases, leaving 12 bases between them. Germline V gene sequence: CDR1 MRHNA, CDR2 SNTAGT. CDR3 length equals 13 residues. The CDR3 protein is CASSPGDVETQYF. In nucleotides, the CDR3 is TGTGCCAGCAGCCCAGGGGATGTAGAGACCCAGTACTTC.

In this sample, this clonotype turned up many times. This sequence joins TRBV3-1 and TRBJ1-3; D is perhaps TRBD1 (5 bases). This CDR3 is 14 amino acids long. CDR1 is LGHDT, CDR2 YNNKEL, per germline (reference sequence). The germline V and J ends were trimmed by 5 bases and 0 bases, with 8 bases remaining between them. The CDR3 loop reads CASSYDSSGNTIYF. DNA for the CDR3: TGTGCCAGCAGCTACGACAGCTCTGGAAACACCATATATTTT.

This clonotype was observed at least ten times. The chain uses TRBV29-1 and TRBJ2-7; 7 positions agree with TRBD1. CDR3 length equals 12 residues. Germline CDR1 and CDR2: SQVTM and ANQGSEA. J lost 3 bases, V lost 6 bases, and 5 bases had no gene match. The CDR3 DNA follows: TGCAGCGTGGGGGACAGAAACTACGAGCAGTACTTC. Translated, it gives CSVGDRNYEQYF.

Worth noting for this clonotype: The junction shows a germline mismatch at one end, possibly a read error. The chain couples TRBV7-3 to TRBJ2-3; no reliable D call. The V gene's germline CDR1 is SGHTA and CDR2 FQGTGA. The CDR3 is made up of 13 amino acids. CDR3 bases: TGTGCCAGCATCTTAAACCCCGCAGATACGCAGTACTTT. It specifies CASILNPADTQYF.

A note on this clonotype: Being one base from a much bigger clone, this may be a read error. The chain has TRBV18 and TRBJ2-3; TRBD2 matches 7 bases. CDR1 and CDR2 (germline): KGHSH, LQKENI. CDR3 size: 14 residues. V was clipped by 3 bases and J by 7 bases; unmatched bases: 7. The CDR3 DNA is TGTGCCAGCTCACCCCTAGCGCGGGGGTATACGCAGTATTTT. Its protein product is CASSPLARGYTQYF.